This T cell receptor beta chain was sequenced for a study of cytomegalovirus exposure and HLA in healthy donors. Overall study findings and caveats: Overall, around 150 TCR beta chains were annotated as cytomegalovirus-associated. In a later analysis, HLA-C alleles had the fewest associated TCRs, DRB1 alleles the most. 87-base-pair reads could not separate some V segments, including TRBV6-2 and TRBV6-3.

This clone was detected only a few times. Its antigen remains unidentified. Germline V gene data show CDR1 as SNHLY and CDR2 as FYNNEI. With V trimmed by 4 bases and J by 4 bases, 6 bases remained unmatched. This CDR3 spans 15 amino acids. Primers for the PCR totalled 60 Vbeta and 13 Jbeta. Repertoires were generated with immunoSEQ multiplex PCR, while TCRdb's copy carries only in-frame clones and drops some. The profile shows 120,000 or so clones, 74% of them singletons. Source material: PBMCs. The TCR comes from a man aged 40-49 years in good health and CMV-seropositive. The chain has TRBV2 and TRBJ2-4, with 8 nucleotides matching TRBD1. For the CDR3, the DNA is TGTGCCAGCAGTGTCCAGGGGGCCCCAAAAAACATTCAGTACTTC. It is translated as CASSVQGAPKNIQYF.